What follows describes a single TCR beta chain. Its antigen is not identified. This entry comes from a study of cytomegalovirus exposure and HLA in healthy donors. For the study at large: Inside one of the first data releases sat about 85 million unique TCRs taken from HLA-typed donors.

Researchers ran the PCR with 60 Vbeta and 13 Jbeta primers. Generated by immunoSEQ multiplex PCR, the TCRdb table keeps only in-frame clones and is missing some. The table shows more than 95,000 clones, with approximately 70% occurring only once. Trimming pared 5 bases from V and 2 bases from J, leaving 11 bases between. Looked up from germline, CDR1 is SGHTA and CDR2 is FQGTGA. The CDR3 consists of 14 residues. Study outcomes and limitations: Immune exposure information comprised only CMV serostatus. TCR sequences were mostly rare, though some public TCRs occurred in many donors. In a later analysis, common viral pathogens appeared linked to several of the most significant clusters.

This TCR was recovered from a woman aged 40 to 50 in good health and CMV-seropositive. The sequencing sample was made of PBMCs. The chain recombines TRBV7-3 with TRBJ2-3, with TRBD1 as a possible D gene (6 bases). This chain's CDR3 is CASSRDMATDTQYF. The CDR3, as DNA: TGTGCCAGCAGCCGGGACATGGCCACAGATACGCAGTATTTT.